This TCR beta chain was captured in a study of regulatory T cells in long-lasting Graves disease. About the research overall: The criterion for persistent Graves' disease was over 5 years of antithyroid drugs with positive TSH receptor antibodies.

In its sample, this clonotype was seen many times. The antigen remains undetermined. Documented time point: persistent/refractory GD, antithyroid drugs over 5 years with positive TRAb. There was RNA extracted from PBMCs, and the TCR library was made from it. TCR beta libraries were built with iRepertoire HTBI primers and Arm-PCR of CDR3 regions. As originally analysed: Across all samples, 62 TRBV segments and more than 11 TRBJ segments were identified. MiXCR, applied by TCRdb to the multiplex PCR reads, yields one record per CDR3 protein. The V and J calls and clone size are TCRdb's, not the authors'. The table includes about 470,000 distinct CDR3 sequences, roughly 20% detected once. Findings of the study overall: Persistent-disease Graves' patients showed less TCR diversity than new cases.

This receptor was identified in a female donor with Graves disease. Source: peripheral blood mononuclear cells (PBMCs), taken when the disease was refractory, from a patient treated with antithyroid drugs.

The CDR3 nucleotides are TGTGCCACCAGCAGAGCGGGTGTGGGCTCCTACGAGCAGTACTTC. As protein: CATSRAGVGSYEQYF. This rearrangement joins TRBV15 to TRBJ2-7; D not resolved. The CDR3 has 15 residues. V was shortened by 1 base and J by 0 bases, with 10 bases between the two germline ends. Germline CDR1 reads LNHNV; CDR2 reads YYDKDF (reference sequence).